What follows describes a single T cell receptor beta chain. It lacks a known antigen. Qualities for individual bases were not recorded, and no much larger clone is one base off. This specimen belongs to a study of T cell changes during pregnancy in multiple sclerosis (dated by TCRdb to between 2018 and 2020). Study-level background: The study looked at changes in the T cell repertoire across pregnancy in women with multiple sclerosis.

For CDR1 and CDR2, the germline V gene (reference sequence) lists SEHNR and FQNEAQ. The CDR3, from cysteine to phenylalanine, totals 17 residues. Only CDR3 DNA remains: 51 bases, in frame from the first base. V and J are trimmed by 0 bases and 2 bases, and the gene matches miss 10 bases of the junction. Library preparation employed the immunoSEQ multiplex PCR assay. In TCRdb, the immuneACCESS table is reduced to in-frame sequences with V and J assigned. These tables do not hold every clone; where another copy was compared, an unresolved V gene accounts for under half, and the others remain unexplained. Here the sample has approximately 98,000 clones; approximately 90% occur a single time. The leading ten clones occupy 2% to 3% of the sample.

The clonotype was recovered from a female donor in good health, enrolled as a control in a pregnancy study. The specimen comprised peripheral blood, sampled after pregnancy. This chain is built from TRBV7-9 and TRBJ2-7; 7 middle bases align to TRBD2. The DNA sequence is TGTGCCAGCAGCTTAGCCTCGGGGCTAGCGGCAACCTACGAGCAGTACTTC. Its translation reads: CASSLASGLAATYEQYF.